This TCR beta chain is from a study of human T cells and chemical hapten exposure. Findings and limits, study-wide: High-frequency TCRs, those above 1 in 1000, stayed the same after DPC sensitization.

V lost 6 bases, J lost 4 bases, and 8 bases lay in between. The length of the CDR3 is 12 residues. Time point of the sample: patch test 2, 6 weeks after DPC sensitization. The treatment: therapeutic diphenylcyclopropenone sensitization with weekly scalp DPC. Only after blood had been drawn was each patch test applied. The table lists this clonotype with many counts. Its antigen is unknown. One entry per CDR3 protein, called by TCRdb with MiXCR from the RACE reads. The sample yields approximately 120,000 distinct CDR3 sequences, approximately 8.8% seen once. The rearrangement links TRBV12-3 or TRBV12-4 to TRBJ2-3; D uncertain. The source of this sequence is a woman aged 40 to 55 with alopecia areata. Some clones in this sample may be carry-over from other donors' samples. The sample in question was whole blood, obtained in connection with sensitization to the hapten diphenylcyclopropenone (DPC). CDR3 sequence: CASRLLADTQYF. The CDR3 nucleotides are TGTGCCAGCAGGTTATTAGCAGATACGCAGTATTTT.